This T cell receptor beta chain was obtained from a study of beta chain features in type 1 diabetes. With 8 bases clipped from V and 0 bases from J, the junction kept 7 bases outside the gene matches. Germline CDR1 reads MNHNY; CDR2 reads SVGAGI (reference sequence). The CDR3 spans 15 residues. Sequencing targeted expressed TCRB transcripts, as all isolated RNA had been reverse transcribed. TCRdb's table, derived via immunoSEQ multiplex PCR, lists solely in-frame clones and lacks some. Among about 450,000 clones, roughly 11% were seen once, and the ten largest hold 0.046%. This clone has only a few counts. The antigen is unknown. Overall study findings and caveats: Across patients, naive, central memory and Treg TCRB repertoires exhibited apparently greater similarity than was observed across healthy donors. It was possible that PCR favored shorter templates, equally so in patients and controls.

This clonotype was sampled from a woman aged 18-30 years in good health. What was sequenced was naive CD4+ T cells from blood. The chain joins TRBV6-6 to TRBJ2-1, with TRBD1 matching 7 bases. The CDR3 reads CASDPTGASYNEQFF. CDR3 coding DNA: TGTGCCAGCGACCCAACAGGGGCCTCCTACAATGAGCAGTTCTTC.